This paragraph covers one TCR beta chain sequence. Its antigen is undetermined. Patients in the study, people with chemo-refractory metastatic non-small-cell lung cancer, received focal radiation plus ipilimumab CTLA-4 blockade. V gave up 3 bases and J gave up 8 bases; unmatched junction bases: 14. CDR3 length: 16 residues. Germline loops: CDR1 GTSNPN, CDR2 SVGIG (reference sequence). These data are taken from a study of radiotherapy plus CTLA-4 blockade in lung cancer. In the study overall: Among patients, 15% to 20% showed objective responses, and approximately 30% had disease control. Study-wide points: There was expansion of tumor-derived TCR clones in blood after radiotherapy plus ipilimumab.

Generated by immunoSEQ multiplex PCR, the TCRdb table keeps only in-frame clones and is missing some. Of about 62,000 clones listed, roughly three quarters are singletons. This sample comprised peripheral blood, obtained from a patient treated with radiotherapy plus ipilimumab. The chain combines TRBV30 with TRBJ1-4, with 8 bases identical to TRBD1. The sequence derives from a human donor with non-small cell lung cancer who had a complete response to radiotherapy plus ipilimumab. The CDR3 spells CAWSKNRQGPKEKLFF. DNA for the CDR3: TGTGCCTGGAGCAAGAATCGACAGGGGCCCAAAGAAAAACTGTTTTTT.